This T cell receptor (beta chain) was profiled in a study of cytomegalovirus exposure and HLA in healthy donors. The germline gives CDR1 SGHKS, CDR2 YYEKEE (reference sequence). The ends were cut back, 2 bases at V and 5 bases at J, with 13 bases in the middle. The CDR3 totals 14 residues. In the PCR, 60 Vbeta and 13 Jbeta primers were used. Some clones are missing from TCRdb's copy, which holds only in-frame ones; the method was immunoSEQ multiplex PCR. The table records more than 110,000 clones, around 75% of them present only once. This chain connects TRBV5-5 to TRBJ1-2; tentatively, D is TRBD1 (6 bases). The receptor comes from a female donor in good health and CMV-seronegative. Sequences were obtained from PBMCs. The CDR3, as DNA: TGTGCCAGCAGCTTCCGGGACACCCTTTATGGCTACACCTTC. Its protein is CASSFRDTLYGYTF.